This T cell receptor beta chain was identified during a study of T cell repertoires in cytomegalovirus infection. For this clonotype: Its antigen is unidentified.

TCRdb reprocessed the reads via MiXCR and lists one record per CDR3 protein. The sample consists of roughly 80,000 distinct CDR3 sequences, roughly 37% of them appearing once. Trimming left V 6 bases short and J 5 bases short, with 20 bases between. The CDR3 is 16 amino acids. The TCR comes from a human donor in good health (CMV status not recorded). Some clones in this sample may be carry-over from other donors' samples. This sample comprised CD8+ T cells from cultured PBMCs, obtained from culture after CMV antigen stimulation. The rearrangement links TRBV7-1 to TRBJ2-1; D is perhaps TRBD2 (5 bases). TRBV7-1 carries the ORF label, with uncertain function. The CDR3 DNA follows: TGTGCCAGCAGTCCCCCTGAGGGCTCGTCAAACAATGAGCAGTTCTTC. Its translation: CASSPPEGSSNNEQFF.